These 8 T cell receptor beta chains came from one sample sequenced in a study of blood T cell repertoires in COVID-19. Clones were sequenced by immunoSEQ multiplex PCR, and TCRdb holds only the in-frame ones, with some missing. The table includes about 170,000 clones, roughly 84% detected once. The sequenced sample was peripheral blood. These receptor sequences come from a woman aged 70-85 years with COVID-19, enrolled during active disease.

The CDR3 DNA reads TGTGCCAGCAGCCAAGGTACTAGCGGGGGAGGTGGGGAGCAGTACGTC. It is translated as CASSQGTSGGGGEQYV. This chain links TRBV3-1 (or the pseudogene TRBV3-2) with TRBJ2-7; 11 bases agree with TRBD2. The CDR3 consists of 16 residues. Germline V gene sequence: CDR1 LGHDT, CDR2 YNNKEL (reference sequence). V lost 1 base and J lost 7; bases outside the gene matches: 9.

DNA for the CDR3: TGTGCCAGCAGCGCAAGGACCGGGACAGAAAAACTGTTTTTT. It specifies CASSARTGTEKLFF. This chain uses TRBV9 with TRBJ1-4, with a weak D call TRBD1 (6 bases). Trimming removed 3 bases at V and 8 bases at J, with 14 bases between. The CDR3 runs to 14 residues. The germline V gene encodes CDR1 SGDLS and CDR2 YYNGEE.

The genes are TRBV2 and TRBJ1-1; TRBD1 might be the D (6 bases). The ends were cut back, 7 bases at V and 1 base at J, with 10 bases in the middle. The CDR3 spans 13 residues. CDR1 is SNHLY, CDR2 FYNNEI, per germline. Here the CDR3 DNA reads TGTGCCAGCACTTCGGACAGGAACACTGAAGCTTTCTTT. Protein: CASTSDRNTEAFF.

This clone showed up just once. The chain joins TRBV9 to TRBJ2-7; 7 nucleotides agree with TRBD2. The CDR3 consists of 14 residues. From germline, CDR1 is SGDLS and CDR2 YYNGEE. V lost 3 bases to trimming and J lost 6 bases; unmatched junction nucleotides: 9. CDR3 protein: CASSGDYKEFEQYV. The DNA for the CDR3 is TGTGCCAGCAGCGGGGACTATAAGGAGTTCGAGCAGTACGTC.

The chain combines TRBV5-1 with TRBJ2-7; the match to TRBD1 covers 11 bases. This CDR3 is 14 amino acids long. The V gene end was trimmed by 3 bases and the J gene end by 3 bases; junction bases not matched to a gene: 2. The germline gives CDR1 SGHRS, CDR2 YFSETQ. The CDR3 sequence is CASSSGQGGYEQYF. CDR3 nucleotide sequence: TGCGCCAGCAGCTCGGGACAGGGGGGCTACGAGCAGTACTTC.

The rearrangement joins TRBV3-1 (or the pseudogene TRBV3-2) to TRBJ1-1; weak D call: TRBD1 (5 bases). Trimming took off 3 bases at V and 1 base at J, with 12 bases between the two ends. The germline V gene encodes CDR1 LGHDT and CDR2 YNNKEL (reference sequence). The CDR3 runs to 15 residues. The CDR3 nucleotides are TGTGCCAGCAGCCATGGGGGGGGAGGGAACACTGAAGCTTTCTTT. It encodes CASSHGGGGNTEAFF.

The count of this clone is one. V is TRBV6-6 and J is TRBJ2-3; 12 bases line up with TRBD2. Looked up from germline, CDR1 is MNHNY and CDR2 is SVGAGI (reference sequence). The CDR3 contains 16 residues. Losses at the gene ends were 4 bases for V and 4 bases for J; bases not matched to a gene: 6. The CDR3 region has the DNA TGTGCCAGCAGTTCAACACTAGCGGGGGGTTCAGATACGCAGTATTTT. Residues: CASSSTLAGGSDTQYF.

V and J are TRBV5-6 and TRBJ1-2; D gene ambiguous. V lost 1 base to trimming and J lost 8 bases, with 12 bases between them. CDR1 and CDR2 (germline): SGHDT, YYEEEE. The CDR3 has 13 amino acids. The chain's CDR3 is CASSLWGVSGYTF. CDR3 DNA sequence: TGTGCCAGCAGCTTGTGGGGAGTCAGCGGCTACACCTTC.